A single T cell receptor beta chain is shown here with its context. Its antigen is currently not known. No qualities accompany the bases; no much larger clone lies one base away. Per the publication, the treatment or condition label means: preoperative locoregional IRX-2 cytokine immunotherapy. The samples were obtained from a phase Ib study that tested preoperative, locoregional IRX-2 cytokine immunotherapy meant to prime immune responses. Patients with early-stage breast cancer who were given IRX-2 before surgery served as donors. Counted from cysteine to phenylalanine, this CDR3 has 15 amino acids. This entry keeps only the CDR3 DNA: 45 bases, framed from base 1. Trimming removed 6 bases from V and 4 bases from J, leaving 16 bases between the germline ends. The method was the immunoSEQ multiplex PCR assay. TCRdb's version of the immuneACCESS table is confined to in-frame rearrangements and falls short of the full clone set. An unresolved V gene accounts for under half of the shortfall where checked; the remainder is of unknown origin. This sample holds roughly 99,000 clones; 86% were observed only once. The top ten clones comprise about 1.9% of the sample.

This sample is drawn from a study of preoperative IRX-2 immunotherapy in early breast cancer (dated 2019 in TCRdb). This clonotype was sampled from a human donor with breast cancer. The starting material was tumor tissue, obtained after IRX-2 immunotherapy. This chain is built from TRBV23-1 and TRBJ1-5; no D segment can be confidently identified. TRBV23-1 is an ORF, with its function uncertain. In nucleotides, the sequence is TGCGCCAGCAGCCAAGATCTTAGTCATAATCAGCCCCAGCATTTT. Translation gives CASSQDLSHNQPQHF.